Listed here is a single T cell receptor (beta chain). What it binds is unknown. If patients had autoimmune disease history or systemic immunosuppression, they were excluded. Collection of blood occurred at baseline, at cycle 4 day 1, and at cycle 7 day 1. Germline values: CDR1 SGHAT, CDR2 FQNNGV. The ends lost 5 bases at V and 2 bases at J; junction bases unmatched: 5. This CDR3 has 15 residues. Here immunoSEQ multiplex PCR was the method, and the copy in TCRdb shows in-frame clones only, minus some. The sample has 90,000 to 100,000 clones, approximately 86% seen once. The record originates from a study of OX40 agonist ivuxolimab in advanced cancers. Study context: Of mixed ages from about 20 to 80 and averaging about 56 years, the group was approximately 84% male. Findings and caveats of the study: Researchers report that CD8+ T cells had, on average, more expanded clones than CD4+.

The sample was CD4+ or CD8+ T cells sorted from blood, taken in a trial of the OX40 agonist ivuxolimab. The rearrangement joins TRBV11-2 to TRBJ2-3; 9 bases fit TRBD1. This clonotype was obtained from an adult with an advanced solid tumor such as melanoma, head and neck, liver or kidney cancer. The CDR3 here is CASSTGGSVTDTQYF. The CDR3 region has the DNA TGTGCCAGCAGCACAGGGGGCTCGGTCACAGATACGCAGTATTTT.